Described below is a single T cell receptor beta chain sequence and its context. Through a sample-barcoded 5' primer and a J-beta primer mix, a second PCR was run for roughly 7 to 12 cycles. TCRdb recomputed calls from the 5' RACE reads with MiXCR, one row per CDR3 protein. The sample records some 850,000 distinct CDR3 sequences, 20% to 30% being singletons. CDR1 and CDR2 (germline): DFQATT, SNEGSKA (reference sequence). CDR3 size: 16 residues. This sample is drawn from a study of blood T cells in healthy people across ages. A further study also used this sample, focusing on T cells of mothers and their children.

Sequenced sample: blood. The TCR sequence derives from a boy younger than 18 in good health. The J gene is TRBJ2-5, the V gene TRBV20-1; tentative D call: TRBD2 (5 bases). The J call may be faulty, since TRBJ2-1 better matches the DNA end. The CDR3 loop reads CSASAGLIGPYNEQFF. DNA of the CDR3: TGCAGTGCTAGTGCCGGACTCATTGGCCCCTACAATGAGCAGTTCTTC.